Listed below are T cell receptor beta chains from one sample, sequenced in a study of blood T cell repertoires in COVID-19. The repertoire was sequenced with immunoSEQ multiplex PCR; TCRdb's copy has only in-frame clones and lacks some. The data hold roughly 200,000 clones, with roughly 86% observed a single time. The sequenced material came from peripheral blood. The origin of the receptors is a man aged 55-75 years with acute or convalescent COVID-19. Each CDR3 is given with its conserved first and last residue. Clone size is shown for a subset of rows, as once, few, many or a class of expanded clone.

J: TRBJ1-4; V: TRBV5-1; size: -; CDR3: CASSPEQGIDEKLFF
J: TRBJ2-5; V: TRBV7-2; size: -; CDR3: CASSLALAGGGETQYF
J: TRBJ1-6; V: TRBV14; size: -; CDR3: CASSQGRVAYNSPLHF
J: TRBJ2-3; V: TRBV11-2; size: -; CDR3: CASSLEGLAGPLTDTQYF
J: TRBJ2-2; V: TRBV12-5; size: -; CDR3: CASAILAGRGTGELFF
J: TRBJ1-5; V: TRBV29-1; size: -; CDR3: CSVERDGGPQHF
J: TRBJ1-1; V: TRBV3-1/TRBV3-2; size: -; CDR3: CASSQGGRKRGTEAFF
J: TRBJ2-2; V: TRBV4-1; size: few; CDR3: CASRPRGLISSGELFF
J: TRBJ2-7; V: TRBV9; size: -; CDR3: CASSSGGAAYEQYF
J: TRBJ2-7; V: TRBV19; size: -; CDR3: CASSIPGDASYEQYF
J: TRBJ2-7; V: TRBV5-1; size: -; CDR3: CASSLPAGTGGMVEQYF
J: TRBJ2-1; V: TRBV6-5; size: -; CDR3: CASSNRGGTYNEQFF
J: TRBJ2-2; V: TRBV27; size: once; CDR3: CASSIQGAPTGELFF
J: TRBJ2-1; V: TRBV5-1; size: -; CDR3: CASSLTQGSNNEQFF
J: TRBJ2-7; V: TRBV5-4; size: -; CDR3: CASSLGTNGGQYF
J: TRBJ2-2; V: TRBV4-1; size: -; CDR3: CASSLLGQGSGELFF
J: TRBJ2-7; V: TRBV19; size: -; CDR3: CASSTRDRVGEQYF
J: TRBJ2-7; V: TRBV6-5; size: -; CDR3: CASSSGQGASEQYF
J: TRBJ2-2; V: TRBV7-9; size: -; CDR3: CASSTTPVLTGELFF
J: TRBJ2-5; V: TRBV18; size: once; CDR3: CASSPPGIPARETQYF
J: TRBJ2-7; V: TRBV4-2; size: -; CDR3: CASSQDSLADSYEQYF
J: TRBJ1-3; V: TRBV11-2; size: -; CDR3: CASSLGALGGNTIYF
J: TRBJ1-2; V: TRBV28; size: -; CDR3: CASSQTGSQYYGYTF
J: TRBJ2-5; V: TRBV6-2/TRBV6-3; size: -; CDR3: CASSYETSGGAIQETQYF
J: TRBJ2-2; V: TRBV6-4; size: -; CDR3: CASSDSYRGLRNTGELFF
J: TRBJ1-1; V: TRBV10-3; size: -; CDR3: CAISGAGGNTEAFF
J: TRBJ1-6; V: TRBV6-5; size: -; CDR3: CASSYLVGRPGSPLHF
J: TRBJ2-1; V: TRBV18; size: -; CDR3: CASSFWTSGGDEQFF
J: TRBJ1-3; V: TRBV5-6; size: once; CDR3: CASSLAGQGAGNTIYF
J: TRBJ1-1; V: TRBV5-1; size: -; CDR3: CASSFGGLVNTEAFF
J: TRBJ1-2; V: TRBV7-9; size: -; CDR3: CASSLEGQGYGYTF
J: TRBJ2-3; V: TRBV6-4; size: -; CDR3: CASSATGGADTQYF
J: TRBJ1-1; V: TRBV27; size: once; CDR3: CASSFPQTEDAEAFF
J: TRBJ2-7; V: TRBV15; size: -; CDR3: CATSSAPGQGSYEQYF
J: TRBJ2-5; V: TRBV5-4; size: -; CDR3: CASSSENLRGLQETQYF
J: TRBJ1-2; V: TRBV27; size: -; CDR3: CASSLGGAHYGYTF
J: TRBJ1-5; V: TRBV19; size: -; CDR3: CASSIGQFAVYGQPQHF
J: TRBJ2-5; V: TRBV7-2; size: -; CDR3: CASSLGQPGGETQYF
J: TRBJ1-2; V: TRBV6-5; size: -; CDR3: CASTTGTGGNYGYTF
J: TRBJ2-2; V: TRBV19; size: -; CDR3: CASTQGVRTGELFF
J: TRBJ1-3; V: TRBV6-5; size: -; CDR3: CASTTGSSGNTIYF
J: TRBJ1-5; V: TRBV25-1; size: -; CDR3: CASSEPGGNQPQHF
J: TRBJ2-5; V: TRBV5-1; size: -; CDR3: CASSPGGGKETQYF
J: TRBJ2-1; V: TRBV7-2; size: few; CDR3: CASSSTGWGEQFF
J: TRBJ2-3; V: TRBV4-1; size: many; CDR3: CASSQVGAGTDTQYF
J: TRBJ2-7; V: TRBV6-6; size: -; CDR3: CASRPRGNEQYF
J: TRBJ2-7; V: TRBV27; size: -; CDR3: CASSHPGTSGGRYEQYF
J: TRBJ1-1; V: TRBV5-1; size: many; CDR3: CASKSTGTRTEAFF